These 18 T cell receptor beta chains were sequenced from one sample in a study of cytomegalovirus exposure and HLA in healthy donors. Primers: 60 Vbeta forward and 13 Jbeta reverse. Sequenced by immunoSEQ multiplex PCR; TCRdb stores in-frame clones only, minus some. This table has 140,000 to 150,000 clones, almost 85% appearing once. The sample consisted of PBMCs. These receptors were taken from a woman aged 55-70 years in good health and CMV-seropositive.

V and J are TRBV4-1 and TRBJ2-1, with TRBD2 matching over 11 bases. Germline V lookup: CDR1 MGHRA, CDR2 YSYEKL. CDR3 length equals 15 residues. Trimming at V came to 4 bases and at J to 3 bases, leaving 2 bases not matched to a gene. CDR3 loop: CASSLGLAGYNEQFF. In nucleotides, the CDR3 is TGCGCCAGCAGCCTCGGACTAGCGGGCTACAATGAGCAGTTCTTC.

This chain connects TRBV9 to TRBJ2-6; a weak D match, TRBD1 (5 bases). Looked up from germline, CDR1 is SGDLS and CDR2 is YYNGEE. Between the trimmed V and J ends, which lost 4 bases and 1 base, there was a span of 24 bases. The CDR3 has 20 amino acids. The DNA of the CDR3 is TGTGCCAGCAGCCCAACCCTTTCGCTGGTAGGGGATTCTGGGGCCAACGTCCTGACTTTC. It yields the protein CASSPTLSLVGDSGANVLTF.

V gene TRBV5-1 combines with J gene TRBJ2-3, with D unclear. Germline V gene lookup returns CDR1 SGHRS and CDR2 YFSETQ. This CDR3 spans 14 amino acids. V was trimmed by 4 bases and J by 0 bases, leaving 9 bases between them. The CDR3 coding sequence is TGCGCCAGCAGCGCGAGTGATAGCACAGATACGCAGTATTTT. Amino acid sequence: CASSASDSTDTQYF.

This clone was seen a handful of times. The V and J genes are TRBV29-1 and TRBJ2-1, with 7 bases aligning to TRBD2. The J segment lost 5 bases and the V segment lost 5 bases, leaving 12 bases of the junction unmatched. CDR1 SQVTM and CDR2 ANQGSEA come from the germline V gene. The CDR3 has 15 amino acids. The CDR3 sequence: CSVSPFELAHNEQFF. CDR3 nucleotide sequence: TGCAGCGTTTCCCCATTTGAACTAGCGCACAATGAGCAGTTCTTC.

The V call is TRBV6-5, the J call TRBJ2-2; TRBD1 might be the D (5 bases). Germline CDR1 is MNHEY and CDR2 is SVGAGI. CDR3 size: 14 residues. V lost 6 bases and J 3 bases, leaving 11 bases between the germline ends. CDR3 in amino acids: CASSQGVYTGELFF. CDR3 coding DNA: TGTGCCAGCAGCCAGGGTGTTTACACCGGGGAGCTGTTTTTT.

V usage is TRBV2 and J usage is TRBJ2-5, with a weak D call TRBD1 (6 bases). The J call may be in error: the DNA end matches TRBJ2-7 better. Per germline, CDR1 SNHLY and CDR2 FYNNEI. This CDR3 spans 12 amino acids. The CDR3 protein is CASSRQVVEQYF. The CDR3 DNA reads TGTGCCAGCAGCAGACAGGTTGTCGAGCAGTACTTC.

This clone showed up just once. The V and J genes are TRBV28 and TRBJ2-2; 13 nucleotides agree with TRBD2. V lost 4 bases to trimming and J lost 12 bases; unmatched junction nucleotides: 8. The CDR3 consists of 15 residues. CDR1 and CDR2 from the germline V gene are MDHEN and SYDVKM. The DNA of the CDR3 is TGTGCCAGCAGTTGGACTAGCGGGAGTTCTGAGAAGCTGTTTTTT. Its translation: CASSWTSGSSEKLFF.

The gene calls are TRBV7-9 and TRBJ2-3; tentative D call: TRBD2 (6 bases). Germline V lookup: CDR1 SEHNR, CDR2 FQNEAQ (reference sequence). The CDR3 spans 14 residues. Trimming took off 3 bases at V and 1 base at J, with 8 bases between the two ends. The CDR3 loop is CASSLASGTDTQYF. Written as DNA, the CDR3 is TGTGCCAGCAGCTTGGCTAGCGGCACAGATACGCAGTATTTT.

Only one count was recorded for this clone. The chain recombines TRBV28 with TRBJ2-1, with D perhaps TRBD2 (6 bases). The V gene's germline CDR1 is MDHEN and CDR2 SYDVKM. Deletions cut 6 bases from V and 4 bases from J, with 7 bases between. The CDR3 consists of 12 residues. The chain's CDR3 is CASSGLYNEQFF. The CDR3 region has the DNA TGTGCCAGCAGCGGACTATACAATGAGCAGTTCTTC.

This sequence joins TRBV5-6 and TRBJ1-1, with a tentative D call TRBD1 (6 bases). The V gene's germline CDR1 is SGHDT and CDR2 YYEEEE. V was trimmed by 4 bases and J by 8 bases, leaving 12 bases between them. The CDR3 runs to 12 residues. The CDR3 reads CASSLQGFEAFF. The CDR3 region has the DNA TGTGCCAGCAGCCTACAGGGATTCGAAGCTTTCTTT. Drawing the rest from reference TRBV5-6 and TRBJ1-1, the complete variable domain is DAGVTQSPTHLIKTRGQQVTLRCSPKSGHDTVSWYQQALGQGPQFIFQYYEEEERQRGNFPDRFSGHQFPNYSSELNVNALLLGDSALYLCASSLQGFEAFFGQGTRLTVV.

The chain has TRBV7-2 and TRBJ2-2; D remains unclear. The CDR3 loop spans 15 amino acids. Trimming took 2 bases from V and 4 from J, leaving 11 bases between them. Germline CDR1 reads SGHTA; CDR2 reads FQGNSA. CDR3 region: CASSLLVMATGELFF. The CDR3 DNA reads as TGTGCCAGCAGCTTACTAGTGATGGCCACCGGGGAGCTGTTTTTT.

This clone was recorded once. The rearrangement joins TRBV7-2 to TRBJ1-1, with 8 bases that match TRBD1. Unmatched junction bases numbered 5, after V lost 2 bases and J lost 9 bases. Looked up from germline, CDR1 is SGHTA and CDR2 is FQGNSA. The CDR3 covers 13 residues. This CDR3 is CASSLTGGVQAFF. CDR3 DNA: TGTGCCAGCAGCTTAACAGGGGGTGTTCAAGCTTTCTTT.

The chain combines TRBV6-5 with TRBJ2-7, with no clear D. Germline V gene data show CDR1 as MNHEY and CDR2 as SVGAGI. V lost 5 bases and J lost 5, with 13 bases in between. The CDR3 has 13 amino acids. The CDR3 is CASSRTTVHEQYF. Here the CDR3 DNA reads TGTGCCAGCAGTCGAACTACGGTCCACGAGCAGTACTTC.

This clone came up a few times. Within the sample, other DNA sequences also encode this same CDR3. This chain uses TRBV27 with TRBJ1-1, with 7 bases matching TRBD1. Losses at the gene ends were 7 bases for V and 4 bases for J; bases not matched to a gene: 12. Germline CDR1 is MNHEY and CDR2 is SMNVEV (reference sequence). The CDR3 is 15 residues long. CDR3 DNA sequence: TGTGCCAGCACACCACAACAGGGGTTTGTCACTGAAGCTTTCTTT. This translates into CASTPQQGFVTEAFF.

The chain carries TRBV30 and TRBJ1-3; weak D call: TRBD1 (5 bases). This CDR3 is 14 amino acids long. Germline CDR1 and CDR2: GTSNPN and SVGIG (reference sequence). V shed 8 bases and J shed 0 bases, with 14 bases lying between them. The CDR3 DNA reads as TGTGCCGGGTCTACCGGGGGCTCTGGAAACACCATATATTTT. The encoded protein is CAGSTGGSGNTIYF.

The chain has TRBV28 and TRBJ2-1; D possibly corresponds to TRBD2 (6 bases). Germline V gene lookup returns CDR1 MDHEN and CDR2 SYDVKM. V dropped 4 bases and J dropped 1 base, with 11 bases sitting between them. The CDR3 spans 15 residues. Written as DNA, the CDR3 is TGTGCCAGCAGTTCGGGGGACGTGTCCTACAATGAGCAGTTCTTC. Translating it yields CASSSGDVSYNEQFF. Using reference TRBV28 and TRBJ2-1 for the parts outside the CDR3, the full variable domain is DVKVTQSSRYLVKRTGEKVFLECVQDMDHENMFWYRQDPGLGLRLIYFSYDVKMKEKGDIPEGYSVSREKKERFSLILESASTNQTSMYLCASSSGDVSYNEQFFGPGTRLTVL.

This chain links TRBV28 with TRBJ2-1; TRBD2 matches 12 bases. This CDR3 is 15 amino acids long. In germline, CDR1 is MDHEN, CDR2 SYDVKM. The V segment lost 9 bases and the J segment 6 bases; nucleotides outside the gene matches: 9. CDR3 in amino acids: CASVLRTSGINEQFF. For the CDR3, the DNA is TGTGCCAGTGTACTCCGGACTAGCGGGATCAATGAGCAGTTCTTC.

The chain links TRBV6-4 to TRBJ2-1; 9 bases align to TRBD1. The CDR3 runs to 15 residues. V shed 6 bases and J 4 bases; nucleotides not matched to a gene: 7. The germline CDR1 and CDR2 sequences are MRHNA and SNTAGT. The CDR3 here is CASRVGQGLYNEQFF. Here the CDR3 DNA reads TGTGCCAGCAGGGTGGGACAGGGTCTATACAATGAGCAGTTCTTC.